The following is a TCR beta chain sequence with its context. The antigen it recognizes is unknown. There are no base qualities to consult, and no much larger clone falls within one base. The sample is drawn from a study of OX40 agonist ivuxolimab in advanced cancers. With respect to the entire study: Ivuxolimab was a fully human IgG2 agonistic monoclonal antibody targeting the costimulatory receptor OX40 (CD134). Intravenous ivuxolimab was administered to patients every 2 weeks at six dose levels: 0.01, 0.1, 0.3, 1.5, 3 and 10 mg/kg. Of the approximately 50 dose-escalation patients, hepatocellular carcinoma was present in 19, melanoma in around 15, renal cell carcinoma in 9 and head and neck cancer in 9. In the dose-escalation cohort, more than 75% of patients were male, and the mean age was approximately 64 years, with a range of about 23 to 80. Prior anti-PD-1, anti-PD-L1 or anti-CTLA-4 therapy was permitted, and 40% of dose-escalation patients had received checkpoint inhibitors. Partial responses were achieved by three dose-escalation patients, of whom one had hepatocellular carcinoma and two had cutaneous melanoma. The purpose of peripheral TCRbeta sequencing was to test whether ivuxolimab changed TCR sequence diversity and led to clonal T-cell expansion. The paper reports the monotherapy dose-escalation portion (N ≈ 52 patients) of the phase I ivuxolimab trial. The study at large found these results: At doses of 0.1 to 3.0 mg/kg, clonal expansion of both CD4+ and CD8+ T cells in blood was seen between baseline and week 6. Low levels of normalized T-cell clonal expansion were also seen in some patients who did not respond. After ivuxolimab, more expanded clones were found on average in CD8+ T cells than in CD4+ T cells. Antigen specificity was not determined for the clonally expanded peripheral T cells. In the 0.1-3.0 mg/kg groups, partial responders were among the patients with the lowest normalized peripheral clonal expansion, particularly in CD8+ T cells.

Genomic DNA was isolated from the sorted cells so that the TCRbeta CDR3 region could be sequenced. The immunoSEQ Assay was used for sequencing of TCRbeta CDR3 regions. This is the immuneACCESS table as TCRdb keeps it, with only in-frame sequences that have V and J called. A part of the clones is gone; compared with another copy, unresolved V genes explain less than half, and the rest is unexplained. The table for this sample lists tens of thousands of clones; about 88% of them were counted only once. Clones ranked in the top ten supply around 0.65% of the sample. Patients with autoimmune disease history or receiving systemic immunosuppression were excluded from the trial. In every dose cohort, peripheral blood was drawn for TCR sequencing at baseline, cycle 4 day 1, and cycle 7 day 1. The samples were drawn from a first-in-human, open-label, multicenter phase I dose-escalation trial of ivuxolimab. Adults with locally advanced or metastatic head and neck squamous cell, hepatocellular, melanoma or renal cell carcinoma were enrolled in the trial. Before TCR sequencing, CD4+ and CD8+ T cells were separately sorted from peripheral blood.

The germline V gene (reference sequence) gives CDR1 as LNHDA and CDR2 as SQIVND. V loses 2 bases of germline sequence and J loses 4 bases, and the interval between the two ends is 14 bases. Inclusive of the bounding cysteine and phenylalanine, the CDR3 is 15 residues long. Only the CDR3 DNA is retained, 45 bases long and in frame from the first base. This specimen consisted of CD4+ or CD8+ T cells sorted from blood, obtained in a trial of the OX40 agonist ivuxolimab. This receptor was identified in an adult with an advanced solid tumor such as melanoma, head and neck, liver or kidney cancer. The rearrangement joined TRBV19 to TRBJ1-2; possibly the D gene is TRBD1, per 5 matching bases. The CDR3 region has the sequence CASSITGTDIYGYTF. The DNA sequence is as follows: TGTGCCAGTAGTATAACGGGGACCGATATCTATGGCTACACCTTC.